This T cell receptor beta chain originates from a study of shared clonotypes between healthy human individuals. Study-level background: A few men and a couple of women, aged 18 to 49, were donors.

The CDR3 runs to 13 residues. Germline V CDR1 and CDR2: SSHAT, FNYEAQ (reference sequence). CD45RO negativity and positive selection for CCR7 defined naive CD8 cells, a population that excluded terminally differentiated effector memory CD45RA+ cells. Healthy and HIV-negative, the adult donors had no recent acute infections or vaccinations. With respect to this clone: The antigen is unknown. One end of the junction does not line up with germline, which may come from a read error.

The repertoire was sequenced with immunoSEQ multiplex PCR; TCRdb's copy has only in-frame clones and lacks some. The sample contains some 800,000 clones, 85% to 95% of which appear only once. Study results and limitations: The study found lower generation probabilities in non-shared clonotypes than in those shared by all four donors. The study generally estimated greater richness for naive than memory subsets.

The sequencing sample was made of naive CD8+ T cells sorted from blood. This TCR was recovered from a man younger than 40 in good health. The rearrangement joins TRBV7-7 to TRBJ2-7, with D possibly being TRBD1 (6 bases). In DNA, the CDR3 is TGTGCTAGCAGCTTGGGCAGGGGCGACGAGCAGTACTTC. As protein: CASSLGRGDEQYF.